Below, one T cell receptor beta chain is given with its context. In the source study's methods: Amplified reference gene primers provided the basis for estimating nucleated cell counts. Method: immunoSEQ multiplex PCR; TCRdb's copy keeps in-frame clones and lacks some. That table gives V, J and clone size, and the DNA gave D and trimming. The sample consists of about 330,000 clones, 70% to 90% of them appearing once. Adults between about 18 and 95 years of age took part from fewer than 30 US areas. Categorization into cohorts depended on clinical history that participants reported. These data belong to a study of blood T cell repertoires in COVID-19. As for the study in general: Sources were T cells, B-cell-depleted T cells, or PBMCs; the material itself was cDNA or gDNA.

This TCR came from a woman between 25 and 40 years old who had recovered from COVID-19. Sequenced sample: PBMCs or T cells enriched from blood (not recorded which).

The CDR3 spells CSVEKRDREEGYTF. CDR3 DNA: TGCAGCGTTGAGAAAAGGGACAGGGAGGAGGGCTACACCTTC. The chain combines TRBV29-1 with TRBJ1-2; 9 positions match TRBD1. V was pared by 3 bases and J by 8 bases, with 10 bases of the junction left unmatched. CDR1 and CDR2 (germline): SQVTM, ANQGSEA. This CDR3 comprises 14 residues.